This TCR beta chain derives from a study of Graves' ophthalmopathy and Graves' hyperthyroidism. RNA transcripts were the source from which TCR beta CDR3 regions were amplified. After a first-round RT-PCR with HTBI primers, a second-round multiplex PCR was run. Each CDR3 protein is one row after TCRdb ran MiXCR on the multiplex PCR reads. The top ten clones hold approximately 46% of a sample with approximately 700,000 distinct CDR3 sequences, 40% of them seen once. This clonotype appeared many times. This CDR3 is 15 amino acids long. Germline CDR1 reads SGHTA; CDR2 reads FQGNSA. The V gene end was trimmed by 5 bases and the J gene end by 5 bases; junction bases not matched to a gene: 9.

The clonotype originates from an adult man with Graves' ophthalmopathy. The sequenced sample consisted of peripheral blood. V usage is TRBV7-2 and J usage is TRBJ2-7; TRBD2 matches 10 bases. The CDR3 DNA is TGTGCCAGCAGCCATCCGGGACTAGCGACCGACGAGCAGTACTTC. It codes for CASSHPGLATDEQYF.